This is a list of T cell receptor beta chains from one sample in a study of T cell responses to AZD1222 COVID-19 vaccine. The repertoire was sequenced with immunoSEQ multiplex PCR; TCRdb's copy has only in-frame clones and lacks some. Here the sample spans some 150,000 clones, roughly 90% being singletons. The sequences come from peripheral blood, collected on day 0 of AZD1222 vaccination. These receptors all stem from an adult in good health. CDR3s include the opening cysteine and the closing phenylalanine or tryptophan. Fields, in order: D gene, V gene, J gene, clone size, CDR3 protein, CDR3 DNA. The D gene is left open where the match is weak. Part of the rows lack a size; the others show once, few, many or a class for expanded clones.

d_gene: .; v_gene: TRBV5-1; j_gene: TRBJ1-1; abundance: .; CDR3aa: CASSLAGDTEAFF; CDR3nt: TGCGCCAGCAGCTTGGCTGGAGACACTGAAGCTTTCTTT
d_gene: .; v_gene: TRBV10-1; j_gene: TRBJ1-4; abundance: .; CDR3aa: CASPNPRRPGENEKLFF; CDR3nt: TGCGCCAGCCCCAACCCCCGAAGACCAGGGGAGAATGAAAAACTGTTTTTT
d_gene: TRBD2; v_gene: TRBV5-6; j_gene: TRBJ2-7; abundance: .; CDR3aa: CASSLKLAGETRGEEQYF; CDR3nt: TGTGCCAGCAGCTTGAAACTAGCGGGAGAGACCAGGGGAGAAGAGCAGTACTTC
d_gene: .; v_gene: TRBV15; j_gene: TRBJ1-2; abundance: .; CDR3aa: CATSGDRFDGYTF; CDR3nt: TGTGCCACCAGCGGAGACAGATTTGATGGCTACACCTTC
d_gene: .; v_gene: TRBV7-8; j_gene: TRBJ2-7; abundance: .; CDR3aa: CASSLEAEKSSYEQYF; CDR3nt: TGTGCCAGCAGCTTAGAGGCGGAGAAAAGCTCCTACGAGCAGTACTTC
d_gene: .; v_gene: TRBV12-5; j_gene: TRBJ1-5; abundance: .; CDR3aa: CASGFQRSNQPQHF; CDR3nt: TGTGCTAGTGGTTTCCAAAGGAGCAATCAGCCCCAGCATTTT
d_gene: .; v_gene: TRBV7-3; j_gene: TRBJ2-1; abundance: .; CDR3aa: CASSSSLGEAYNEQFF; CDR3nt: TGTGCCAGCAGCTCTAGCCTAGGGGAAGCCTACAATGAGCAGTTCTTC
d_gene: .; v_gene: TRBV6-1; j_gene: TRBJ2-4; abundance: .; CDR3aa: CASSEIVSQGLAKNIQYF; CDR3nt: TGTGCCAGCAGTGAAATTGTATCGCAGGGGCTAGCCAAAAACATTCAGTACTTC
d_gene: .; v_gene: TRBV11-2; j_gene: TRBJ1-1; abundance: once; CDR3aa: CASSLNLDSPEAFF; CDR3nt: TGTGCCAGCAGCTTAAATTTGGACAGCCCTGAAGCTTTCTTT
d_gene: TRBD1; v_gene: TRBV7-9; j_gene: TRBJ1-4; abundance: once; CDR3aa: CASSLGTGGRDNEKLFF; CDR3nt: TGTGCCAGCAGCTTAGGGACAGGGGGCAGAGATAATGAAAAACTGTTTTTT
d_gene: TRBD1; v_gene: TRBV11-1; j_gene: TRBJ2-2; abundance: .; CDR3aa: CASSSQTGKYTGELFF; CDR3nt: TGTGCCAGCAGCTCCCAGACAGGGAAGTACACCGGGGAGCTGTTTTTT
d_gene: .; v_gene: TRBV7-9; j_gene: TRBJ2-1; abundance: .; CDR3aa: CASSLGLTRTNEQFF; CDR3nt: TGTGCCAGCAGCTTAGGACTCACAAGGACCAATGAGCAGTTCTTC
d_gene: .; v_gene: TRBV15; j_gene: TRBJ1-6; abundance: .; CDR3aa: CATSTDSNRNSPLHF; CDR3nt: TGTGCCACCAGCACGGATAGTAACAGAAATTCACCCCTCCACTTT
d_gene: .; v_gene: TRBV2; j_gene: TRBJ2-1; abundance: .; CDR3aa: CASSEAQFGGSWGSGNEQFF; CDR3nt: TGTGCCAGCAGTGAAGCTCAATTCGGCGGAAGCTGGGGCAGTGGCAATGAGCAGTTCTTC
d_gene: .; v_gene: TRBV11-2; j_gene: TRBJ1-2; abundance: .; CDR3aa: CASSPRGYTF; CDR3nt: TGTGCCAGCAGCCCACGGGGCTACACCTTC
d_gene: .; v_gene: TRBV14; j_gene: TRBJ2-5; abundance: .; CDR3aa: CASSHLTHSTQYF; CDR3nt: TGTGCCAGCAGCCACCTCACCCATTCGACCCAGTACTTC
d_gene: .; v_gene: TRBV19; j_gene: TRBJ1-2; abundance: .; CDR3aa: CASSITRGSISYGYTF; CDR3nt: TGTGCCAGTAGTATAACGAGGGGCAGCATAAGCTATGGCTACACCTTC
d_gene: TRBD1; v_gene: TRBV5-1; j_gene: TRBJ2-3; abundance: .; CDR3aa: CASSRMGQGGTDTQYF; CDR3nt: TGCGCCAGCAGCCGGATGGGACAGGGGGGCACAGATACGCAGTATTTT
d_gene: .; v_gene: TRBV23-1; j_gene: TRBJ2-7; abundance: .; CDR3aa: CASSHIQGYEQYF; CDR3nt: TGCGCCAGCAGTCACATACAGGGATACGAGCAGTACTTC
d_gene: .; v_gene: TRBV5-4; j_gene: TRBJ2-6; abundance: .; CDR3aa: CASSSRQEDRANVLTF; CDR3nt: TGTGCCAGCAGCTCAAGACAGGAAGATCGGGCCAACGTCCTGACTTTC
d_gene: TRBD1; v_gene: TRBV28; j_gene: TRBJ1-6; abundance: .; CDR3aa: CATVRGQTYNSPLHF; CDR3nt: TGTGCCACAGTGAGGGGACAGACCTATAATTCACCCCTCCACTTT
d_gene: .; v_gene: TRBV27; j_gene: TRBJ1-5; abundance: .; CDR3aa: CASSLGGRQPQHF; CDR3nt: TGTGCCAGCAGTTTGGGGGGGAGGCAGCCCCAGCATTTT
d_gene: .; v_gene: TRBV28; j_gene: TRBJ1-5; abundance: .; CDR3aa: CASSSAVFQPQHF; CDR3nt: TGTGCCAGCAGTTCCGCCGTATTTCAGCCCCAGCATTTT
d_gene: .; v_gene: TRBV24-1; j_gene: TRBJ1-5; abundance: .; CDR3aa: CATSEVCAGSNQPQHF; CDR3nt: TGTGCCACCAGTGAAGTCTGCGCAGGAAGCAATCAGCCCCAGCATTTT
d_gene: TRBD1; v_gene: TRBV27; j_gene: TRBJ2-7; abundance: few; CDR3aa: CASSFKGQGARLEQYF; CDR3nt: TGTGCCAGCAGTTTTAAGGGACAGGGGGCGCGGCTCGAGCAGTACTTC
d_gene: .; v_gene: TRBV7-6; j_gene: TRBJ2-2; abundance: .; CDR3aa: CASSWINTGELFF; CDR3nt: TGTGCCAGCAGCTGGATCAACACCGGGGAGCTGTTTTTT
d_gene: TRBD1; v_gene: TRBV7-9; j_gene: TRBJ1-2; abundance: .; CDR3aa: CASSLRTGEYGYTF; CDR3nt: TGTGCCAGCAGCTTACGGACAGGGGAGTATGGCTACACCTTC
d_gene: .; v_gene: TRBV10-1; j_gene: TRBJ1-1; abundance: .; CDR3aa: CASSESGHGNTEAFF; CDR3nt: TGCGCCAGCAGTGAGTCAGGACACGGGAACACTGAAGCTTTCTTT
d_gene: .; v_gene: TRBV5-1; j_gene: TRBJ2-7; abundance: .; CDR3aa: CASSPSREEIWEQYF; CDR3nt: TGCGCCAGCAGCCCCTCCCGAGAGGAGATTTGGGAGCAGTACTTC
d_gene: .; v_gene: TRBV5-8; j_gene: TRBJ1-4; abundance: .; CDR3aa: CASSRIRGREKLFF; CDR3nt: TGTGCCAGCAGCAGGATTAGGGGTCGGGAAAAACTGTTTTTT
d_gene: TRBD2; v_gene: TRBV10-1; j_gene: TRBJ2-1; abundance: .; CDR3aa: CASSDRTSQRMNEQFF; CDR3nt: TGCGCCAGCAGTGATAGGACTAGCCAGAGAATGAATGAGCAGTTCTTC
d_gene: .; v_gene: TRBV2; j_gene: TRBJ2-4; abundance: once; CDR3aa: CASSAQREAYIQYF; CDR3nt: TGTGCCAGCAGTGCGCAGAGGGAGGCGTACATTCAGTACTTC
d_gene: .; v_gene: TRBV5-1; j_gene: TRBJ2-2; abundance: .; CDR3aa: CASSPFEAGELFF; CDR3nt: TGCGCCAGCAGCCCGTTTGAGGCCGGGGAGCTGTTTTTT
d_gene: TRBD2; v_gene: TRBV7-2; j_gene: TRBJ2-7; abundance: once; CDR3aa: CASSSRWTSGDPYEQYF; CDR3nt: TGTGCCAGCAGCTCTCGTTGGACTAGCGGGGACCCCTACGAGCAGTACTTC
d_gene: .; v_gene: TRBV15; j_gene: TRBJ1-2; abundance: .; CDR3aa: CATSIGGRNDGYGYTF; CDR3nt: TGTGCCACCAGCATAGGTGGACGGAATGATGGTTATGGCTACACCTTC
d_gene: .; v_gene: TRBV5-5; j_gene: TRBJ1-2; abundance: .; CDR3aa: CASSLRGGYGYTF; CDR3nt: TGTGCCAGCAGCTTGAGGGGGGGCTATGGCTACACCTTC
d_gene: .; v_gene: TRBV28; j_gene: TRBJ2-3; abundance: .; CDR3aa: CASRTLTGTDTQYF; CDR3nt: TGTGCCAGCAGGACGCTTACGGGGACAGATACGCAGTATTTT
d_gene: .; v_gene: TRBV2; j_gene: TRBJ2-1; abundance: .; CDR3aa: CASSGGALFSYNEQFF; CDR3nt: TGTGCCAGCAGCGGAGGGGCCCTCTTCTCCTACAATGAGCAGTTCTTC
d_gene: .; v_gene: TRBV3-1/TRBV3-2; j_gene: TRBJ2-7; abundance: once; CDR3aa: CASSPRAGQSYEQYF; CDR3nt: TGTGCCAGCAGCCCGCGAGCAGGACAAAGCTACGAGCAGTACTTC
d_gene: .; v_gene: TRBV7-8; j_gene: TRBJ2-1; abundance: .; CDR3aa: CASSSPRGDEQFF; CDR3nt: TGTGCCAGCAGCTCCCCGAGGGGCGATGAGCAGTTCTTC
d_gene: .; v_gene: TRBV7-2; j_gene: TRBJ1-4; abundance: few; CDR3aa: CASSLDGGGRREKLFF; CDR3nt: TGTGCCAGCAGCCTTGATGGGGGGGGGCGTAGGGAAAAACTGTTTTTT
d_gene: .; v_gene: TRBV28; j_gene: TRBJ2-7; abundance: .; CDR3aa: CASSFGGSYEQYF; CDR3nt: TGTGCCAGCAGTTTCGGCGGAAGCTACGAGCAGTACTTC
d_gene: .; v_gene: TRBV6-5; j_gene: TRBJ1-5; abundance: .; CDR3aa: CASSWSGGNQPQHF; CDR3nt: TGTGCCAGCAGTTGGAGCGGGGGGAATCAGCCCCAGCATTTT